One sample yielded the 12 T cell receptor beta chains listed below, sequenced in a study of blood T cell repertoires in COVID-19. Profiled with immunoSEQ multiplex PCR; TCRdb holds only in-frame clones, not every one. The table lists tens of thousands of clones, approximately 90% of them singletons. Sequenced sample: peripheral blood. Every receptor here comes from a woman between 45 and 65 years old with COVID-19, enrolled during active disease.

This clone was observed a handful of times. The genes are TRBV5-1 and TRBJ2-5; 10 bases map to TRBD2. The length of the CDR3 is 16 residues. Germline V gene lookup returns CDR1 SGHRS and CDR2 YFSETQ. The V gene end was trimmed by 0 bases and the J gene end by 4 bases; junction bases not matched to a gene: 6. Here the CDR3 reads CASSLGLAGEGETQYF. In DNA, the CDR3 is TGCGCCAGCAGCTTGGGGCTAGCGGGAGAAGGAGAGACCCAGTACTTC. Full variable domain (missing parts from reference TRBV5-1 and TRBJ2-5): KAGVTQTPRYLIKTRGQQVTLSCSPISGHRSVSWYQQTPGQGLQFLFEYFSETQRNKGNFPGRFSGRQFSNSRSEMNVSTLELGDSALYLCASSLGLAGEGETQYFGPGTRLLVL.

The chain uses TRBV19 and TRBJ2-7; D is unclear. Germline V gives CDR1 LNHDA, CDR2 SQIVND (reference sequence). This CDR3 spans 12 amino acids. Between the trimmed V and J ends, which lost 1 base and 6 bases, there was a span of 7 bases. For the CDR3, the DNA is TGTGCCAGTAGTATAGCGGGTTCCGAGCAGTACTTC. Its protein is CASSIAGSEQYF.

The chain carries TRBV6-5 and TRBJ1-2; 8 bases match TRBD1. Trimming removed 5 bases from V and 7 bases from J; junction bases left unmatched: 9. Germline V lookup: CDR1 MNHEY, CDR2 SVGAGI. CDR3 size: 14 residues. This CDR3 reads CASSTTGGVGGYTF. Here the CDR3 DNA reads TGTGCCAGCAGTACTACAGGGGGGGTTGGTGGCTACACCTTC.

The CDR3 loop is CASTRGPDQPQHF. The CDR3 DNA follows: TGTGCCAGCACCAGGGGGCCTGATCAGCCCCAGCATTTT. The chain uses TRBV6-5 and TRBJ1-5; 8 nucleotides match TRBD1. The CDR3 consists of 13 residues. Germline CDR1 reads MNHEY; CDR2 reads SVGAGI. J gave up 5 bases and V 7 bases, and 4 bases lay outside the gene matches.

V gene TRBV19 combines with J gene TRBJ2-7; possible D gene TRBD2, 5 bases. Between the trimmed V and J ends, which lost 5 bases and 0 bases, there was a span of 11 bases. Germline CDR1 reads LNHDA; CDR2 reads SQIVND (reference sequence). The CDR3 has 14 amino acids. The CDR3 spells CASSVASSSYEQYF. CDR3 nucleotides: TGTGCCAGTAGTGTAGCGTCGAGCTCCTACGAGCAGTACTTC. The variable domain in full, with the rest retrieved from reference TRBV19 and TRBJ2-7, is DGGITQSPKYLFRKEGQNVTLSCEQNLNHDAMYWYRQDPGQGLRLIYYSQIVNDFQKGDIAEGYSVSREKKESFPLTVTSAQKNPTAFYLCASSVASSSYEQYFGPGTRLTVT.

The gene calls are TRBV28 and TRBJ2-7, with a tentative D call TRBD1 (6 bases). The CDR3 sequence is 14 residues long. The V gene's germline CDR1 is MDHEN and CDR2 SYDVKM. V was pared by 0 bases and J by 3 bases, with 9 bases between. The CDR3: CASSLWGAGYEQYF. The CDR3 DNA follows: TGTGCCAGCAGTTTATGGGGGGCTGGCTACGAGCAGTACTTC.

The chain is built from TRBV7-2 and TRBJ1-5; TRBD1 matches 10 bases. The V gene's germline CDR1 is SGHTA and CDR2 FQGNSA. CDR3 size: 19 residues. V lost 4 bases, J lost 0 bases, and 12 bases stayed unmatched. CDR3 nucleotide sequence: TGTGCCAGCAGCTCCTTCGAGGGGACAGGGGTTTATAGCAATCAGCCCCAGCATTTT. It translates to CASSSFEGTGVYSNQPQHF.

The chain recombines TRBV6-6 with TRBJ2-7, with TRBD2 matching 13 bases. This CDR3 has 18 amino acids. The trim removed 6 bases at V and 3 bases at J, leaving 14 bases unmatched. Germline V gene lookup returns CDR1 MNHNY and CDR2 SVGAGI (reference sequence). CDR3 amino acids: CASSRRGTSGIKGYEQYF. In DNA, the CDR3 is TGTGCCAGCAGCCGACGCGGGACTAGCGGGATCAAGGGCTACGAGCAGTACTTC.

The CDR3 coding sequence is TGTGCCAGCAGGCTCTTCAGGGTGAGGGGGACTGAAGCTTTCTTT. Encoded protein: CASRLFRVRGTEAFF. The rearrangement links TRBV28 to TRBJ1-1, with TRBD1 as a possible D gene (6 bases). Germline V gene sequence: CDR1 MDHEN, CDR2 SYDVKM. CDR3 length: 15 amino acids. Trimming left V 6 bases short and J 5 bases short, with 19 bases between.

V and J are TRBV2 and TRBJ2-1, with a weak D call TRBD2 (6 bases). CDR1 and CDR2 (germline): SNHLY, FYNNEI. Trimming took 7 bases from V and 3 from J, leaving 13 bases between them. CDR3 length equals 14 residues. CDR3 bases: TGTGCCAGCACATTGGGACTCCACTACAATGAGCAGTTCTTC. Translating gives CASTLGLHYNEQFF.

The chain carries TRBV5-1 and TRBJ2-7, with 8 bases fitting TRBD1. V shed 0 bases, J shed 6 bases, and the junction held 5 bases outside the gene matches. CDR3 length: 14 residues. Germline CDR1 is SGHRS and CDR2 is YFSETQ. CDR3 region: CASSLGQGFGEQYF. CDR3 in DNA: TGCGCCAGCAGCTTGGGACAGGGGTTCGGCGAGCAGTACTTC.

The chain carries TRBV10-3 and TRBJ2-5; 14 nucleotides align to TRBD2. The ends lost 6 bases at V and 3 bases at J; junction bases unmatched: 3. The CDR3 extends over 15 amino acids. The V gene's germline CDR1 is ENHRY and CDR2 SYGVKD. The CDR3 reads CAISMGLAGEETQYF. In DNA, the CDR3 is TGTGCCATCAGCATGGGACTAGCGGGGGAAGAGACCCAGTACTTC.